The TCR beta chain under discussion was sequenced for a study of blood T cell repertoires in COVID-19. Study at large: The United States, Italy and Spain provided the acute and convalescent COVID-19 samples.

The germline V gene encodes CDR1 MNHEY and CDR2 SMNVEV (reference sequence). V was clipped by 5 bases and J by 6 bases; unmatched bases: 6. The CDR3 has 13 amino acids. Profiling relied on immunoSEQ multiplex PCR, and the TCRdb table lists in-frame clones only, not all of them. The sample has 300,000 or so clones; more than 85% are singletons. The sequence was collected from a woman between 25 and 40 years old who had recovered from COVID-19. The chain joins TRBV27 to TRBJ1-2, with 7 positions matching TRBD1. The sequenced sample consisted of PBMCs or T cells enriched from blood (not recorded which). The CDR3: CASSRRGLDGYTF. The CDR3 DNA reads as TGTGCCAGCAGTCGGAGGGGGCTCGATGGCTACACCTTC.